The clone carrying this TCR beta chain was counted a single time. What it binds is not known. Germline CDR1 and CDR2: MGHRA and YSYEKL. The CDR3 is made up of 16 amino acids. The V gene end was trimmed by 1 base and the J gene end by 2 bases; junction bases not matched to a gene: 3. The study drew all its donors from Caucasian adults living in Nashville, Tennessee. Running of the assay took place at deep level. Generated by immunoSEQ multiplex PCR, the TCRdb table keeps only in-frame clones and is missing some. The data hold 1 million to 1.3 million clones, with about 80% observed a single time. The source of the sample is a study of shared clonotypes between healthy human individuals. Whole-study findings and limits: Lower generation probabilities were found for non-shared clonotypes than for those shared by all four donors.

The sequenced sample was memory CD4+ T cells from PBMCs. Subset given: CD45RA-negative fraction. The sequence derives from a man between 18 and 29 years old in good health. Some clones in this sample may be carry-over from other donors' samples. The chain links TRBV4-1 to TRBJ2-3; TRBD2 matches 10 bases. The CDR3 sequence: CASSQALAGDTDTQYF. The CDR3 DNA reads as TGCGCCAGCAGCCAAGCCCTAGCGGGAGACACAGATACGCAGTATTTT.